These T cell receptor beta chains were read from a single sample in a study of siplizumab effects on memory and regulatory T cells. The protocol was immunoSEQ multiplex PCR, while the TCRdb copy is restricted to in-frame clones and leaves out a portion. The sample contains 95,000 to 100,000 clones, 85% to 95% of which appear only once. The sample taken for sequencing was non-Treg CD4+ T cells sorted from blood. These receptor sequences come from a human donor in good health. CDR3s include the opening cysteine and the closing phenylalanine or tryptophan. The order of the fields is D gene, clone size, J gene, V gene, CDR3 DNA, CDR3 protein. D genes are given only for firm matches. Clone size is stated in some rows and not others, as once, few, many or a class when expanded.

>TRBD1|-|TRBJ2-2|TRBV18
TGTGCCAGCTCCCCCGACAGGGGGCGTCGGACCGGGGAGCTGTTTTTT
CASSPDRGRRTGELFF
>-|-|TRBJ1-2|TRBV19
TGTGCCAGTAGTCCACGGACAAGTTCCTATGGCTACACCTTC
CASSPRTSSYGYTF
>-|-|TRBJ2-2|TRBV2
TGTGCCAGCAGTGAGGCACCGTTAACCGGGGAGCTGTTTTTT
CASSEAPLTGELFF
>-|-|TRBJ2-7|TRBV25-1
TGTGCCAGCAGTGACCCCCACCGGACAGACGAGCAGTACTTC
CASSDPHRTDEQYF
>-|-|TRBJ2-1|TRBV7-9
TGTGCCAGCAGCGTTAGTAGGGGGGCTGCGGGACCATTCTACAATGAGCAGTTCTTC
CASSVSRGAAGPFYNEQFF
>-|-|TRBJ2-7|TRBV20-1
TGCAGTGCTGGCATCGGCGAGCAGTACTTC
CSAGIGEQYF
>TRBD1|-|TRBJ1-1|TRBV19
TGTGCCAGTAGTATAGCCAGGGGGCAAGGAGCTTTCTTT
CASSIARGQGAFF
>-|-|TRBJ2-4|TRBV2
TGTGCCAGCAGTGCGGACAGTGGGGAAGTTAGTCTAGCCAAAAACATTCAGTACTTC
CASSADSGEVSLAKNIQYF
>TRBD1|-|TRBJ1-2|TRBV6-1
TGTGCCAGCAGACCCGGGACAGAGAAGGGCTACACCTTC
CASRPGTEKGYTF
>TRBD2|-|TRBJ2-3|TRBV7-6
TGTGCCAGCAGCGAGGGAGCGGGAGGGTTCTACACAGATACGCAGTATTTT
CASSEGAGGFYTDTQYF
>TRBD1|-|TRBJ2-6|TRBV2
TGTGCCAGCAGTGAGACAGGGTTTGGGGCTGGGGCCAACGTCCTGACTTTC
CASSETGFGAGANVLTF
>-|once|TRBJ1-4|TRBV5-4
TGTGCCAGCAGCGCCCTGAATGAAAAACTGTTTTTT
CASSALNEKLFF
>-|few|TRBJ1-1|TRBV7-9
TGTGCCAGCAGCTACTCGGGGAACACTGAAGCTTTCTTT
CASSYSGNTEAFF
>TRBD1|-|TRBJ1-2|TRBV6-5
TGTGCCAGCAGTTCCATCGACAGGGCTAATGGCTACACCTTC
CASSSIDRANGYTF
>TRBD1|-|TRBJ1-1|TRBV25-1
TGTGCCAGCAGTTTACAGGGGGGTGGCACTGAAGCTTTCTTT
CASSLQGGGTEAFF
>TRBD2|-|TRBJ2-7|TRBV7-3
TGTGCCAGCAGCTTCGCCGGACTAGCGGAGAACTACGAGCAGTACTTC
CASSFAGLAENYEQYF
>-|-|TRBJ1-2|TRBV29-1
TGCAGCGTTGCTGGGGGCGACTATGGCTACACCTTC
CSVAGGDYGYTF
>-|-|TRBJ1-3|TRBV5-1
TGCGCCAGCACCCCAAGGCCTTCTGGAAACACCATATATTTT
CASTPRPSGNTIYF
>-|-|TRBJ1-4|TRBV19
TGTGCCAGTAAGGGGTTATACGCAACTAATGAAAAACTGTTTTTT
CASKGLYATNEKLFF
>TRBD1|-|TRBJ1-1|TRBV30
TGTGCCTGGTTTCCTTGGACAGGATTGAACACTGAAGCTTTCTTT
CAWFPWTGLNTEAFF
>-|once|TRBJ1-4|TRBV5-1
TGCGCCAGCAGCCCTACTAGGGGGAATGAAAAACTGTTTTTT
CASSPTRGNEKLFF
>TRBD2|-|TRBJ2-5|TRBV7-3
TGTGCCAGCAGCCGAAGCGGGACAGAGACCCAGTACTTC
CASSRSGTETQYF
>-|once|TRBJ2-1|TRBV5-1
TGCGCCAGCACCAAAGCTGCAAATGAGCAGTTCTTC
CASTKAANEQFF
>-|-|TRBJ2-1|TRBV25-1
TGTGCCAGCAGGGGGGCCCAGTACAATGAGCAGTTCTTC
CASRGAQYNEQFF
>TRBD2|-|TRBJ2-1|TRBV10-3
TGTGCCATCAGTCGGCTAGCGGGAGACGTCGATGAGCAGTTCTTC
CAISRLAGDVDEQFF
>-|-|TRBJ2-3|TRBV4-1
TGCGCCAGCAGCCAGGAGGGTAGGCGAGGCACAGATACGCAGTATTTT
CASSQEGRRGTDTQYF
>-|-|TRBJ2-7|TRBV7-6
TGTGCCAGCAGCCGGGGGTGGGACGAGCAGTACTTC
CASSRGWDEQYF
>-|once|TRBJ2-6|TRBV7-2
TGTGCCAGCAGCCCCTTGGCTGGGGCCAACGTCCTGACTTTC
CASSPLAGANVLTF
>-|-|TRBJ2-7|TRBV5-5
TGTGCCAGCAGCATGAAGTCCTACGAGCAGTACTTC
CASSMKSYEQYF
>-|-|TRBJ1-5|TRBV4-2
TGTGCCAGCAGCCAAGGCGCCGGCAGTAATCAGCCCCAGCATTTT
CASSQGAGSNQPQHF
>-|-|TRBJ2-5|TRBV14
TGTGCCAGCAGCCTCAGACAGCAAGAGACCCAGTACTTC
CASSLRQQETQYF
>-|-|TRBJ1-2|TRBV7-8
TGTGCCAGCAGCATAAACCGGGAGGGGGAGAACTATGGCTACACCTTC
CASSINREGENYGYTF
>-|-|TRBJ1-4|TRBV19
TGTGCCAGTAGTATCGGAGGGCCCCATAATGAAAAACTGTTTTTT
CASSIGGPHNEKLFF
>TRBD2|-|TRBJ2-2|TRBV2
TGTGCCAGCACCACCGGGACTAGGAACACCGGGGAGCTGTTTTTT
CASTTGTRNTGELFF
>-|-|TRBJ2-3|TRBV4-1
TGCGCCAGCAGCAGGCGGGTCACAGATACGCAGTATTTT
CASSRRVTDTQYF
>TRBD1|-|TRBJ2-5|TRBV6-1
TGTGCCAGCAGTGAAAGTCCGGGACAGGGGCTAGAGACCCAGTACTTC
CASSESPGQGLETQYF
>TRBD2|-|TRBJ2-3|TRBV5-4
TGTGCCAGCAGCCCAGGACTAGATAGCACAGATACGCAGTATTTT
CASSPGLDSTDTQYF